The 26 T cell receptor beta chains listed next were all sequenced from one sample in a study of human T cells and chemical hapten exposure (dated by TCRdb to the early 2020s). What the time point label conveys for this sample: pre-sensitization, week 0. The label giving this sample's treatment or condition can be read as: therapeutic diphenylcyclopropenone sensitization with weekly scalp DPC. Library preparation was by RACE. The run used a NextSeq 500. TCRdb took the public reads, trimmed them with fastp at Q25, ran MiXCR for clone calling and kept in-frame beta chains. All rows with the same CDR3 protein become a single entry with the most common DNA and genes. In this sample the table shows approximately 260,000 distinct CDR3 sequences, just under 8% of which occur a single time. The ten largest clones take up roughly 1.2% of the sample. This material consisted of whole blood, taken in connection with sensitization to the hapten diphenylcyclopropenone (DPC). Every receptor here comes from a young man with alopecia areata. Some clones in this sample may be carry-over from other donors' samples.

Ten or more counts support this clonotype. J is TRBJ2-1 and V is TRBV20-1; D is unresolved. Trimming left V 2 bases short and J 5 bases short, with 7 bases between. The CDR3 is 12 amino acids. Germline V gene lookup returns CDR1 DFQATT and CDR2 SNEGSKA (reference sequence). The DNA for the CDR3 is TGCAGTGCTAGATCGAGAAACAATGAGCAGTTCTTC. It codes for CSARSRNNEQFF.

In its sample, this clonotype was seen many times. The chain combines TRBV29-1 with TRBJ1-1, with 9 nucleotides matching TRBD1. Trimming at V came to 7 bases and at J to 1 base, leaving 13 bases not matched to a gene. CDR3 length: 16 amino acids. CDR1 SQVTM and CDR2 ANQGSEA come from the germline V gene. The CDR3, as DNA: TGCAGCGCAACCGGGACAGGGATACAAGGGAACACTGAAGCTTTCTTT. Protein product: CSATGTGIQGNTEAFF.

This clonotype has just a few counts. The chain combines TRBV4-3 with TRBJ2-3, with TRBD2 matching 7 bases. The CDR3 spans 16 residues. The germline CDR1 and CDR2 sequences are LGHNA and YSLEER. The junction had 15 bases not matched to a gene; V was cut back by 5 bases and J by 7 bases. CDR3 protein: CASSTQHSGEDHTQYF. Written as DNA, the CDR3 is TGCGCCAGCAGCACACAACACAGCGGGGAGGACCATACGCAGTATTTT.

CDR3 nucleotide sequence: TGTGCCAGCAGCCCCGACGCACTTCTAGCCAAAAACATTCAGTACTTC. Translation gives CASSPDALLAKNIQYF. V gene TRBV6-2 or TRBV6-3 combines with J gene TRBJ2-4; no reliable D call. The V end lost 6 bases, the J end lost 0 bases, and 15 bases lay between the germline ends. The CDR3 has 16 residues. Germline V lookup: CDR1 MNHEY, CDR2 SVGEGT.

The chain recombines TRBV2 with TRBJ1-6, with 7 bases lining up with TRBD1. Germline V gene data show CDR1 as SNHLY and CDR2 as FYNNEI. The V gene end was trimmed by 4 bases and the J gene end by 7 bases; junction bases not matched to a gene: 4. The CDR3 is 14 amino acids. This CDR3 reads CASSGPGQNSPLHF. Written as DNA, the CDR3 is TGTGCCAGCAGTGGACCGGGACAGAATTCACCCCTCCACTTT.

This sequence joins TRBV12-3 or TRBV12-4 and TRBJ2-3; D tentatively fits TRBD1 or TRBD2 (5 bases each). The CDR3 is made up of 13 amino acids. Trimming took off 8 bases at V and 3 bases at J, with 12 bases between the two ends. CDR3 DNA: TGTGCCAGCCGCCCGGGGCCAACAGATACGCAGTATTTT. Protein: CASRPGPTDTQYF.

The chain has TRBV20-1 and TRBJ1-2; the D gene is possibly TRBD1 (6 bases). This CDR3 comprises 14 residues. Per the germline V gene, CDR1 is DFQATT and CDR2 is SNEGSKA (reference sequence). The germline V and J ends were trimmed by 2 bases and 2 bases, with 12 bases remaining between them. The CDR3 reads CSARPGTTNYGYTF. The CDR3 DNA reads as TGCAGTGCTAGACCTGGGACAACCAACTATGGCTACACCTTC.

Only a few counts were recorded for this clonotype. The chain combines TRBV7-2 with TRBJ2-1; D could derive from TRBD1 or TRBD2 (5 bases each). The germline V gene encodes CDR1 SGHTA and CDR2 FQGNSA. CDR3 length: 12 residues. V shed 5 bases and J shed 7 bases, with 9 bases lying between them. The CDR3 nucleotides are TGTGCCAGCAGCACCAGGGAGAATGAGCAGTTCTTC. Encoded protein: CASSTRENEQFF.

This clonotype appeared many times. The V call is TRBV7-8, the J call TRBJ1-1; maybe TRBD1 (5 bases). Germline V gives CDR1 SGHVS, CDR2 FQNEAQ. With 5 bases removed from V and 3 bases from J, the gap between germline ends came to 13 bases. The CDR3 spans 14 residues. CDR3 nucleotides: TGTGCCAGCAGCCCGCTTGACAGTTACACTGAAGCTTTCTTT. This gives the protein CASSPLDSYTEAFF.

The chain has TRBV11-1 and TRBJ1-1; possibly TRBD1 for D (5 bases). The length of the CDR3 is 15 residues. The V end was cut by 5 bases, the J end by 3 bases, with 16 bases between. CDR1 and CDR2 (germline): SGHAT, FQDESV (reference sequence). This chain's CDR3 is CASSADIVEDTEAFF. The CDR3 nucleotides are TGTGCCAGCAGCGCGGACATAGTCGAGGACACTGAAGCTTTCTTT.

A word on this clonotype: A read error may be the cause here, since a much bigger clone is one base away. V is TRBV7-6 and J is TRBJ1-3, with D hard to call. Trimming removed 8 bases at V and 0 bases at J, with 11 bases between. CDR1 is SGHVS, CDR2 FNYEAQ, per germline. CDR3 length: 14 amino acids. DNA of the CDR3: TGTGCCAGCCGTCATAGAGACTCTGGAAACACCATATATTTT. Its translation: CASRHRDSGNTIYF. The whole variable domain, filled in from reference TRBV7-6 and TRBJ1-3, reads GAGVSQSPRYKVTKRGQDVALRCDPISGHVSLYWYRQALGQGPEFLTYFNYEAQQDKSGLPNDRFSAERPEGSISTLTIQRTEQRDSAMYRCASRHRDSGNTIYFGEGSWLTVV.

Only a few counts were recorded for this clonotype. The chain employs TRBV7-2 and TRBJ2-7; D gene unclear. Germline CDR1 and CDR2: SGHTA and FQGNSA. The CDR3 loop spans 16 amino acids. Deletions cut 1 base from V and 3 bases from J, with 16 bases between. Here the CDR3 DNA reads TGTGCCAGCAGCTTAGACAACGGAGACCCACTCTACGAGCAGTACGTC. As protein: CASSLDNGDPLYEQYV.

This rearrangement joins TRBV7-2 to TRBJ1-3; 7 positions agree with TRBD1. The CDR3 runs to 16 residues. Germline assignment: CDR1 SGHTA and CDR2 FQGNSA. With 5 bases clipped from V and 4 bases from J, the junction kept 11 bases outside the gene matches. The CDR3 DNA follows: TGTGCCAGCAGCCCTGTGGTCAGGGGGGGCGGAAACACCATATATTTT. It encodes CASSPVVRGGGNTIYF. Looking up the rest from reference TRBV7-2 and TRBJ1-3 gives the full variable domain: GAGVSQSPSNKVTEKGKDVELRCDPISGHTALYWYRQSLGQGLEFLIYFQGNSAPDKSGLPSDRFSAERTGGSVSTLTIQRTQQEDSAVYLCASSPVVRGGGNTIYFGEGSWLTVV.

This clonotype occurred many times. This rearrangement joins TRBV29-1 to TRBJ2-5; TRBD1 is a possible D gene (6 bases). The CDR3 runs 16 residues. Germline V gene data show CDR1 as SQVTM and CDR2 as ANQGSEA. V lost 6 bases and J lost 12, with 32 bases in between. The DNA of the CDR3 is TGCAGCGTCGTGTTCCGGTCAACAGGGAACAGAGTTGAGGAGTACTTC. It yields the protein CSVVFRSTGNRVEEYF. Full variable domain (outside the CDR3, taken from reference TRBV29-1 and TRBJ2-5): SAVISQKPSRDICQRGTSLTIQCQVDSQVTMMFWYRQQPGQSLTLIATANQGSEATYESGFVIDKFPISRPNLTFSTLTVSNMSPEDSSIYLCSVVFRSTGNRVEEYFGPGTRLLVL.

The CDR3 region is CSANDRADGYTF. CDR3 DNA sequence: TGCAGTGCTAACGACAGGGCTGATGGCTACACCTTC. The rearrangement uses TRBV20-1 and TRBJ1-2; 7 nucleotides match TRBD1. Trimming cost V 4 bases and J 6 bases; bases outside gene matches: 5. Germline CDR1 reads DFQATT; CDR2 reads SNEGSKA (reference sequence). The length of the CDR3 is 12 residues.

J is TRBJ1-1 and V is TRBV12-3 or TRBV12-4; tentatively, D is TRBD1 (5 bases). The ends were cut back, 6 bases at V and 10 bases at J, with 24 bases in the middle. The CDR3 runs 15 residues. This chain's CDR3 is CASSPSWGDHAGAFF. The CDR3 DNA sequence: TGTGCCAGCAGCCCCTCATGGGGGGATCACGCCGGAGCTTTCTTT.

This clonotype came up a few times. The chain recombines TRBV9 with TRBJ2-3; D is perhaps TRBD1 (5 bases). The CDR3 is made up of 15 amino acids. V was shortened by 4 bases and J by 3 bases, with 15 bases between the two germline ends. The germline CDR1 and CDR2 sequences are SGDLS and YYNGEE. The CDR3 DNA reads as TGTGCCAGCAGCACTACAGACAGAGCTACAGATACGCAGTATTTT. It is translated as CASSTTDRATDTQYF.

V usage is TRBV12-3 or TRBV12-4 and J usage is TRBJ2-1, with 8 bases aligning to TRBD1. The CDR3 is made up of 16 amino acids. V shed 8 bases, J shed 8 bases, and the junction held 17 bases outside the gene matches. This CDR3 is CASLKSAGGGGDEQFF. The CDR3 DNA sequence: TGTGCCAGCCTTAAATCAGCAGGGGGCGGAGGCGATGAGCAGTTCTTC.

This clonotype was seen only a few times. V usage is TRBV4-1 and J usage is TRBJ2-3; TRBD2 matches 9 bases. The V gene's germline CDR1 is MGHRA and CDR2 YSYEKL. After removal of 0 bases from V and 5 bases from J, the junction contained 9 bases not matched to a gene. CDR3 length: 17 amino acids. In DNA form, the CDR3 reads TGCGCCAGCAGCCAAGATTGGGGCGGGGGGGCCGTAGATACGCAGTATTTT. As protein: CASSQDWGGGAVDTQYF.

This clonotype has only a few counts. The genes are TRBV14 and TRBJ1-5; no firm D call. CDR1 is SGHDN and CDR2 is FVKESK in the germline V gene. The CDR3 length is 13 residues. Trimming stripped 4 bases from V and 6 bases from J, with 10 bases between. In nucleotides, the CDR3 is TGTGCCAGCAGCCGGCTTATCTCTCAGCCCCAGCATTTT. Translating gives CASSRLISQPQHF.

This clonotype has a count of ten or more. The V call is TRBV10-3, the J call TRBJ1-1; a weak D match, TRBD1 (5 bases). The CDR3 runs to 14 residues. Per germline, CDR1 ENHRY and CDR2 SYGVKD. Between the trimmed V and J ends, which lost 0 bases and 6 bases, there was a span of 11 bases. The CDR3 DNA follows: TGTGCCATCAGTGAGTCGCAGGGATCGTCTGAAGCTTTCTTT. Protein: CAISESQGSSEAFF.

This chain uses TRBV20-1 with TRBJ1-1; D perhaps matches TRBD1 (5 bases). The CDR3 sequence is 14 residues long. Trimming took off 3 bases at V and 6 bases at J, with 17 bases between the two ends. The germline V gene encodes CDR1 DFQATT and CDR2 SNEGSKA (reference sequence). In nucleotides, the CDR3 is TGCAGTGCTAGTTTAGGGGTCGAAGGGGCTGAAGCTTTCTTT. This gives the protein CSASLGVEGAEAFF.

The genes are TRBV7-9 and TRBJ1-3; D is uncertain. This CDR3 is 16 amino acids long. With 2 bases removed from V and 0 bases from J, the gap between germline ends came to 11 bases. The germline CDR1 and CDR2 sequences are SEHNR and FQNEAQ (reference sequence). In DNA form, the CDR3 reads TGTGCCAGCAGCTTAACCCGTACCTTCTCTGGAAACACCATATATTTT. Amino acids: CASSLTRTFSGNTIYF. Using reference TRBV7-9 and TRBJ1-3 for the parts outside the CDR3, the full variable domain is DTGVSQNPRHKITKRGQNVTFRCDPISEHNRLYWYRQTLGQGPEFLTYFQNEAQLEKSRLLSDRFSAERPKGSFSTLEIQRTEQGDSAMYLCASSLTRTFSGNTIYFGEGSWLTVV.

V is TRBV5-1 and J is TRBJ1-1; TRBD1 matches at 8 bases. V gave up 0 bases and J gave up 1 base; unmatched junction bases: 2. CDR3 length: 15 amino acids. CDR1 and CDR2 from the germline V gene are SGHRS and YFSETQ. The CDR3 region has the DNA TGCGCCAGCAGCTTGGCGGGACAGGCGAACACTGAAGCTTTCTTT. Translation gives CASSLAGQANTEAFF.

CDR3 in DNA: TGCGCCAGCAGCCGGAACGAGGGACGTGATACGCAGTATTTT. Translated, it gives CASSRNEGRDTQYF. The genes are TRBV5-1 and TRBJ2-3; D might be TRBD1 or TRBD2, each matching 5 bases. Germline-derived CDR1 and CDR2 are SGHRS and YFSETQ. V was trimmed by 4 bases and J by 6 bases, leaving 15 bases between them. This CDR3 is built from 14 residues. The full variable domain, rest sourced from reference TRBV5-1 and TRBJ2-3, is KAGVTQTPRYLIKTRGQQVTLSCSPISGHRSVSWYQQTPGQGLQFLFEYFSETQRNKGNFPGRFSGRQFSNSRSEMNVSTLELGDSALYLCASSRNEGRDTQYFGPGTRLTVL.

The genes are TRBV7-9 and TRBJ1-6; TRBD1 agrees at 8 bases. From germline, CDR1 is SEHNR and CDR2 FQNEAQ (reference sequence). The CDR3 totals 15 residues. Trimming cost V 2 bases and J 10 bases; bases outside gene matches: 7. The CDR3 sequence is CASSLSAGGGSPLHF. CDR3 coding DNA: TGTGCCAGCAGCTTATCAGCAGGGGGCGGATCACCCCTCCACTTT.